One and the same sample provided the 30 T cell receptor beta chains below, sequenced in a study of blood T cell repertoires in COVID-19 (dated by TCRdb to about 2020). The library was built by means of the immunoSEQ multiplex PCR assay. The immuneACCESS repertoire file appears here via TCRdb, limited to in-frame rearrangements. These files lack a portion of the clones; in checked studies, under half of the deficit traces to unresolved V genes, and the cause of the others is not known. The sample profile shows about 240,000 clones; roughly four fifths of them were found once. The ten largest make up roughly 2% of the sample. Sequences were obtained from peripheral blood. The receptors derive from a man between 25 and 39 years old who had recovered from COVID-19.

The chain links TRBV5-1 to TRBJ1-4, with 8 positions matching TRBD1. The germline CDR1 and CDR2 sequences are SGHRS and YFSETQ. Trimming at V came to 4 bases and at J to 7 bases, leaving 6 bases not matched to a gene. The CDR3 spans 14 residues. Here the CDR3 DNA reads TGCGCCAGCAGCACTGGACAGGGACTTGAAAAACTGTTTTTT. It translates to CASSTGQGLEKLFF.

There are a few counts of this clone. The chain employs TRBV3-1 (or the pseudogene TRBV3-2) and TRBJ1-3, with unresolved D. This CDR3 has 14 amino acids. V lost 4 bases and J lost 3, with 10 bases in between. In germline, CDR1 is LGHDT, CDR2 YNNKEL (reference sequence). CDR3 nucleotide sequence: TGTGCCAGCAGCCCCCGTAACGGTGGAAACACCATATATTTT. Its protein is CASSPRNGGNTIYF.

The chain combines TRBV4-2 with TRBJ2-2; TRBD2 matches at 8 bases. From germline, CDR1 is LGHNA and CDR2 YNFKEQ. The CDR3 spans 17 residues. V shed 0 bases, J shed 5 bases, and the junction held 8 bases outside the gene matches. CDR3 in DNA: TGTGCCAGCAGCCAAGAGCCCGGGACTAGTGTTACCGGGGAGCTGTTTTTT. Protein: CASSQEPGTSVTGELFF.

This clone was seen just once. CDR3 loop: CASSETTVAYEQYF. The CDR3 DNA follows: TGTGCCAGCAGCGAGACAACGGTTGCCTACGAGCAGTACTTC. The chain has TRBV7-8 and TRBJ2-7; D unresolved. Trimming removed 5 bases at V and 2 bases at J, with 13 bases between. The CDR3 has 14 residues. CDR1 and CDR2 from the germline V gene are SGHVS and FQNEAQ.

The chain employs TRBV27 and TRBJ1-1; possibly TRBD1 for D (6 bases). This CDR3 comprises 14 residues. Trimming stripped 5 bases from V and 3 bases from J, with 13 bases between. Germline V gives CDR1 MNHEY, CDR2 SMNVEV (reference sequence). CDR3 in DNA: TGTGCCAGCAGTCCCCGAACAGGGTACACTGAAGCTTTCTTT. Protein: CASSPRTGYTEAFF.

The rearrangement uses TRBV10-3 and TRBJ1-2; 8 nucleotides agree with TRBD1. CDR1 is ENHRY, CDR2 SYGVKD, per germline. Germline trimming cut 8 bases from V and 4 bases from J; bases unmatched to any gene: 9. This CDR3 has 14 residues. CDR3 residues: CAIPAGTGSYGYTF. Written as DNA, the CDR3 is TGTGCCATCCCTGCCGGGACAGGAAGCTATGGCTACACCTTC.

Concerning this clone: The same CDR3 is also encoded by other DNA sequences in this sample. This chain links TRBV28 with TRBJ1-4, with D perhaps matching TRBD1 (5 bases). The germline V and J ends were trimmed by 7 bases and 7 bases, with 13 bases remaining between them. The CDR3 sequence is 13 residues long. Per the germline V gene, CDR1 is MDHEN and CDR2 is SYDVKM. CDR3 in DNA: TGTGCCAGCACCTTGGGGGGAGGTGAAAAACTGTTTTTT. Its translation is CASTLGGGEKLFF.

V is TRBV3-1 (or the pseudogene TRBV3-2) and J is TRBJ2-7; 14 nucleotides align to TRBD2. The CDR3 length is 16 residues. Germline V gene lookup returns CDR1 LGHDT and CDR2 YNNKEL (reference sequence). V lost 0 bases, J lost 6 bases, and 4 bases stayed unmatched. CDR3 sequence: CASSQEGTSGGSEQYF. CDR3 nucleotide sequence: TGTGCCAGCAGCCAAGAAGGGACTAGCGGGGGAAGCGAGCAGTACTTC.

This chain joins TRBV25-1 and TRBJ1-1, with D uncertain. The CDR3 sequence is 13 residues long. V was shortened by 5 bases and J by 2 bases, with 9 bases between the two germline ends. Germline values: CDR1 MGHDK, CDR2 SYGVNS. DNA of the CDR3: TGTGCCAGCAGTCTGGGCAGTAACACTGAAGCTTTCTTT. It translates to CASSLGSNTEAFF. Full variable domain (missing parts from reference TRBV25-1 and TRBJ1-1): EADIYQTPRYLVIGTGKKITLECSQTMGHDKMYWYQQDPGMELHLIHYSYGVNSTEKGDLSSESTVSRIRTEHFPLTLESARPSHTSQYLCASSLGSNTEAFFGQGTRLTVV.

There are many counts of this clone. This chain links TRBV5-1 with TRBJ1-1; 11 nucleotides agree with TRBD1. Germline assignment: CDR1 SGHRS and CDR2 YFSETQ. The CDR3 loop spans 15 amino acids. Trimming took 3 bases from V and 4 from J; bases not matched to a gene: 5. Here the CDR3 DNA reads TGCGCCAGCAGCTACGGACAGGGGGCTGGCACTGAAGCTTTCTTT. Translation gives CASSYGQGAGTEAFF. Complete variable domain (other parts from reference TRBV5-1 and TRBJ1-1): KAGVTQTPRYLIKTRGQQVTLSCSPISGHRSVSWYQQTPGQGLQFLFEYFSETQRNKGNFPGRFSGRQFSNSRSEMNVSTLELGDSALYLCASSYGQGAGTEAFFGQGTRLTVV.

The chain joins TRBV4-2 to TRBJ2-7, with D tentatively TRBD1 (6 bases). CDR1 and CDR2 (germline): LGHNA, YNFKEQ. The CDR3 extends over 17 amino acids. V lost 1 base and J 4 bases, leaving 20 bases between the germline ends. CDR3 protein: CASSQGVVQGPQYEQYF. CDR3 in DNA: TGTGCCAGCAGCCAAGGCGTAGTCCAGGGGCCCCAGTACGAGCAGTACTTC.

The chain recombines TRBV9 with TRBJ2-1, with 7 bases identical to TRBD2. Per the germline V gene, CDR1 is SGDLS and CDR2 is YYNGEE. V lost 0 bases to trimming and J lost 0 bases; unmatched junction nucleotides: 6. The CDR3 has 17 amino acids. CDR3 sequence (DNA): TGTGCCAGCAGCGTAGAACCGCGCGGGAGCTCCTACAATGAGCAGTTCTTC. Translating it yields CASSVEPRGSSYNEQFF.

V gene TRBV6-2 or TRBV6-3 combines with J gene TRBJ1-4, with 10 bases that match TRBD1. CDR1 MNHEY and CDR2 SVGEGT come from the germline V gene. Germline trimming cut 2 bases from V and 11 bases from J; bases unmatched to any gene: 8. The CDR3 is 15 residues long. CDR3 sequence: CASSYHPGQGQKLFF. The CDR3 DNA is TGTGCCAGCAGTTACCATCCGGGACAGGGGCAGAAACTGTTTTTT.

This chain connects TRBV4-1 to TRBJ2-3; TRBD1 might be the D (5 bases). V was pared by 0 bases and J by 2 bases, with 15 bases between. CDR1 and CDR2 from the germline V gene are MGHRA and YSYEKL. There are 17 residues in the CDR3. This chain's CDR3 is CASSQERRGLITDTQYF. The DNA for the CDR3 is TGCGCCAGCAGCCAAGAGAGAAGGGGCCTGATCACAGATACGCAGTATTTT.

The rearrangement joins TRBV4-2 to TRBJ1-1; D unclear. Germline V gene lookup returns CDR1 LGHNA and CDR2 YNFKEQ. There are 15 residues in the CDR3. V was pared by 0 bases and J by 3 bases, with 11 bases between. The CDR3 is CASSQEYGVDTEAFF. The DNA for the CDR3 is TGTGCCAGCAGCCAAGAATACGGGGTCGACACTGAAGCTTTCTTT.

CDR3 region: CAIRPTGTGSGNTIYF. The CDR3 nucleotides read TGTGCCATCAGGCCGACCGGGACAGGGTCAGGAAACACCATATATTTT. V usage is TRBV10-3 and J usage is TRBJ1-3; 9 nucleotides line up with TRBD1. J lost 4 bases, V lost 6 bases, and 10 bases had no gene match. The CDR3 extends over 16 amino acids. CDR1 and CDR2 from the germline V gene are ENHRY and SYGVKD.

This clone was seen only once. The same CDR3 arises from other DNA sequences in this sample as well. V gene TRBV19 combines with J gene TRBJ1-4; 7 nucleotides line up with TRBD1. The germline V gene has CDR1 LNHDA and CDR2 SQIVND (reference sequence). V shed 10 bases and J 4 bases; nucleotides not matched to a gene: 6. The CDR3 spans 13 residues. This CDR3 is CATGTAINEKLFF. The CDR3 DNA is TGTGCCACCGGGACAGCAATTAATGAAAAACTGTTTTTT. The whole variable domain, remainder taken from reference TRBV19 and TRBJ1-4, is DGGITQSPKYLFRKEGQNVTLSCEQNLNHDAMYWYRQDPGQGLRLIYYSQIVNDFQKGDIAEGYSVSREKKESFPLTVTSAQKNPTAFYLCATGTAINEKLFFGSGTQLSVL.

This chain joins TRBV19 and TRBJ1-4, with D hard to call. V was cut by 3 bases and J by 0 bases, with 8 bases left in between. This CDR3 contains 15 residues. Germline V lookup: CDR1 LNHDA, CDR2 SQIVND (reference sequence). The CDR3 DNA sequence: TGTGCCAGTAGTATTGGAGGCTCAACTAATGAAAAACTGTTTTTT. Amino acids: CASSIGGSTNEKLFF.

The chain is built from TRBV14 and TRBJ2-5; TRBD2 aligns across 13 bases. V was pared by 10 bases and J by 2 bases, with 4 bases of the junction left unmatched. The CDR3 spans 14 residues. Germline V gives CDR1 SGHDN, CDR2 FVKESK. CDR3 sequence: CANRTSGSQETQYF. CDR3 DNA sequence: TGTGCCAACCGGACTAGCGGGAGTCAAGAGACCCAGTACTTC.

By share, this clone ranks as medium-sized. V is TRBV28 and J is TRBJ1-6; no definite D call. The CDR3 runs 16 residues. Germline-derived CDR1 and CDR2 are MDHEN and SYDVKM. V dropped 3 bases and J dropped 6 bases, with 15 bases sitting between them. For the CDR3, the DNA is TGTGCCAGCAGTTTGACACCGCCCTCTTTTAATTCACCCCTCCACTTT. Protein sequence: CASSLTPPSFNSPLHF.

The rearrangement links TRBV6-5 to TRBJ1-2; 10 bases are a match to TRBD1. Germline V gene sequence: CDR1 MNHEY, CDR2 SVGAGI. This CDR3 is built from 14 residues. Trimming cost V 4 bases and J 6 bases; bases outside gene matches: 5. The CDR3 sequence: CASSSGQGGNGYTF. The CDR3 DNA is TGTGCCAGCAGTTCCGGACAGGGGGGCAATGGCTACACCTTC.

This chain joins TRBV15 and TRBJ1-2; TRBD1 matches at 12 bases. Germline V gene data show CDR1 as LNHNV and CDR2 as YYDKDF (reference sequence). The CDR3 is 16 residues long. J gave up 7 bases and V 0 bases, and 6 bases lay outside the gene matches. The CDR3, as DNA: TGTGCCACCAGCAGAGAACCCCGGGACAGGGGGCTTGGCTACACCTTC. Translating gives CATSREPRDRGLGYTF.

J is TRBJ1-2 and V is TRBV2, with D perhaps TRBD1 (6 bases). The V and J ends lost 9 bases and 5 bases respectively, with 16 bases between them. Germline V lookup: CDR1 SNHLY, CDR2 FYNNEI. CDR3 length: 13 residues. This CDR3 reads CASFQGPGYGYTF. The CDR3 region has the DNA TGTGCCAGTTTTCAGGGGCCGGGGTATGGCTACACCTTC.

V usage is TRBV10-3 and J usage is TRBJ2-2, with D possibly TRBD1 on 5 matching bases. Trimming pared 6 bases from V and 3 bases from J, leaving 17 bases between. Germline lookup yields CDR1 ENHRY and CDR2 SYGVKD. The CDR3 consists of 16 residues. CDR3 DNA sequence: TGTGCCATCAGAGCCAGGGAAATAGGGGACACCGGGGAGCTGTTTTTT. Encoded protein: CAIRAREIGDTGELFF.

This clone has a count of ten or more. The rearrangement uses TRBV19 and TRBJ1-5; D not certain. Deletions cut 3 bases from V and 6 bases from J, with 9 bases between. Looked up from germline, CDR1 is LNHDA and CDR2 is SQIVND (reference sequence). The CDR3 spans 13 residues. The CDR3 DNA sequence: TGTGCCAGTAGTATTTCCGGGTCTCAGCCCCAGCATTTT. It codes for CASSISGSQPQHF.

The CDR3 loop is CSVEAGAYEQYF. The DNA for the CDR3 is TGCAGCGTTGAGGCCGGGGCCTACGAGCAGTACTTC. V is TRBV29-1 and J is TRBJ2-7; D is perhaps TRBD2 (5 bases). The CDR3 extends over 12 amino acids. Trimming removed 3 bases from V and 2 bases from J, with 8 bases in between. CDR1 and CDR2 (germline): SQVTM, ANQGSEA.

The chain recombines TRBV2 with TRBJ2-2, with 7 positions matching TRBD1. V lost 6 bases, J lost 1 base, and 5 bases stayed unmatched. Per the germline V gene, CDR1 is SNHLY and CDR2 is FYNNEI. This CDR3 is 15 amino acids long. CDR3 sequence reads: CASRHRDRNTGELFF. As DNA, the CDR3 is TGTGCCAGCAGACACCGGGACAGGAACACCGGGGAGCTGTTTTTT. Full variable domain (rest looked up from reference TRBV2 and TRBJ2-2): EPEVTQTPSHQVTQMGQEVILRCVPISNHLYFYWYRQILGQKVEFLVSFYNNEISEKSEIFDDQFSVERPDGSNFTLKIRSTKLEDSAMYFCASRHRDRNTGELFFGEGSRLTVL.

This clone is a singleton in its sample. The rearrangement joins TRBV5-5 to TRBJ2-7; 10 bases fit TRBD2. CDR3 length equals 16 residues. Germline values: CDR1 SGHKS, CDR2 YYEKEE (reference sequence). The trim removed 0 bases at V and 5 bases at J, leaving 8 bases unmatched. The CDR3 is CASSLGAGGPWDEQYV. The CDR3, as DNA: TGTGCCAGCAGCTTGGGAGCGGGGGGGCCTTGGGACGAGCAGTACGTC.

A single count supports this clone. This rearrangement joins TRBV18 to TRBJ1-4; D call uncertain. Germline loops: CDR1 KGHSH, CDR2 LQKENI. CDR3 size: 15 residues. The germline V and J ends were trimmed by 2 bases and 3 bases, with 10 bases remaining between them. In nucleotides, the CDR3 is TGTGCCAGCTCACCATCTAGGCAGTCTAATGAAAAACTGTTTTTT. This translates into CASSPSRQSNEKLFF.

The V gene is TRBV7-2, the J gene TRBJ2-1; no reliable D call. Trimming shortened V by 1 base and J by 2 bases, and 9 bases separated the two germline ends. The CDR3 contains 15 residues. From germline, CDR1 is SGHTA and CDR2 FQGNSA. CDR3 nucleotides: TGTGCCAGCAGCTTAGACGGGTCAACCTACAATGAGCAGTTCTTC. It yields the protein CASSLDGSTYNEQFF.